This T cell receptor beta chain was identified in a study of glioma-infiltrating T cells. This clonotype occurred many times. A much larger clone differs by one base, so this may be a read error. The germline V gene has CDR1 SNHLY and CDR2 FYNNEI. CDR3 size: 13 residues. The iRepertoire nested amplicon-rescue multiplex PCR amplified TCR alpha and beta CDR3s from RNA. Each CDR3 protein gets one entry after TCRdb re-called the multiplex PCR reads with MiXCR. The table lists some 10,000 distinct CDR3 sequences, around three fifths of them singletons. The sequenced sample was glioma tissue, nonneoplastic brain tissue, or PBMCs (not recorded which). This TCR derives from a human donor with low-grade glioma or glioblastoma, undergoing nonglioma brain surgery, or in good health (not recorded which). The rearrangement uses TRBV2 and TRBJ2-1; 7 nucleotides match TRBD1. The CDR3 here is CASSGQRYSEQFF. CDR3 bases: TGTGCCAGCTCGGGACAGAGGTACAGTGAGCAGTTCTTC.